These T cell receptor beta chains were read from a single sample in a study of early stage breast cancer tumors. Produced via immunoSEQ multiplex PCR; TCRdb's table is partial and in-frame only. In the table there are about 72,000 clones, more than 65% of which are singletons. Input material: blood. These receptors originate from a person in their sixties with breast cancer. The CDR3 runs from the conserved cysteine through the conserved F or W. Each record gives: V gene, D gene, clone size, J gene, CDR3 DNA, CDR3 protein. D genes are given only for firm matches. Size tells how often a clone was seen (once, few, many) or the class of an expanded clone, and some rows leave it out.

v_call: TRBV30
d_call: -
clone_size: few
j_call: TRBJ1-5
cdr3_nt: TGTGCCTGGACAGGGAAGAGCAATCAGCCCCAGCATTTT
cdr3_aa: CAWTGKSNQPQHF

v_call: TRBV5-1
d_call: -
clone_size: -
j_call: TRBJ2-5
cdr3_nt: TGCGCCAGCAGCTTGTCATTGACGGGGACCCAGTACTTC
cdr3_aa: CASSLSLTGTQYF

v_call: TRBV18
d_call: TRBD1
clone_size: -
j_call: TRBJ2-2
cdr3_nt: TGTGCCAGCTCACCCCCAGGGGGCCCGAACACCGGGGAGCTGTTTTTT
cdr3_aa: CASSPPGGPNTGELFF

v_call: TRBV28
d_call: -
clone_size: -
j_call: TRBJ2-6
cdr3_nt: TGTGCCAGCCGGGTGGCGGGGGCCTCTGGGGCCAACGTCCTGACTTTC
cdr3_aa: CASRVAGASGANVLTF

v_call: TRBV2
d_call: -
clone_size: -
j_call: TRBJ2-1
cdr3_nt: TGTGCCAGCAGGGAGGGGAGCTCCTACAATGAGCAGTTCTTC
cdr3_aa: CASREGSSYNEQFF

v_call: TRBV4-2
d_call: TRBD2
clone_size: few
j_call: TRBJ2-5
cdr3_nt: TGTGCCAGCAGCCAAGATGAAACTAGCGGGGGGGCCGGCTTCAAGACCCAGTACTTC
cdr3_aa: CASSQDETSGGAGFKTQYF

v_call: TRBV27
d_call: TRBD2
clone_size: -
j_call: TRBJ2-3
cdr3_nt: TGTGCCAGCACCCCCCCCGGGGGGGGTGCAGTCGCGGATACGCAGTATTTT
cdr3_aa: CASTPPGGGAVADTQYF

v_call: TRBV11-2
d_call: -
clone_size: few
j_call: TRBJ2-1
cdr3_nt: TGTGCCAGCAGCTTAGATGAGCCCCCCAGGGTCGATGAGCAGTTCTTC
cdr3_aa: CASSLDEPPRVDEQFF

v_call: TRBV29-1
d_call: -
clone_size: -
j_call: TRBJ2-7
cdr3_nt: TGCAGCGTAGCAAGACGGGATACCTACGAGCAGTACTTC
cdr3_aa: CSVARRDTYEQYF

v_call: TRBV18
d_call: -
clone_size: -
j_call: TRBJ1-3
cdr3_nt: TGTGCCAGCTCAGACAGTAGGACTGGAAACACCATATATTTT
cdr3_aa: CASSDSRTGNTIYF

v_call: TRBV5-1
d_call: -
clone_size: -
j_call: TRBJ2-6
cdr3_nt: TGCGCCAGCAGCTTGGCCGGGGCTGGGGCCAACGTCCTGACTTTC
cdr3_aa: CASSLAGAGANVLTF

v_call: TRBV9
d_call: -
clone_size: once
j_call: TRBJ2-1
cdr3_nt: TGTGCCAGCAGCCCTGGGGGGGCGGGGGCCCTAAGTGAGCAGTTCTTC
cdr3_aa: CASSPGGAGALSEQFF

v_call: TRBV5-4
d_call: -
clone_size: -
j_call: TRBJ2-5
cdr3_nt: TGTGCCAGCAGCTTAGAGGGGCTAGGAGAGACCCAGTACTTC
cdr3_aa: CASSLEGLGETQYF

v_call: TRBV5-1
d_call: -
clone_size: -
j_call: TRBJ1-2
cdr3_nt: TGCGCCAGCAGCGCCTGGCACGTCTCGGGTAAAGGGGCCTATGGCTACACCTTC
cdr3_aa: CASSAWHVSGKGAYGYTF

v_call: TRBV11-2
d_call: -
clone_size: -
j_call: TRBJ2-7
cdr3_nt: TGTGCCAGCAGCTTGACCACACGGGCGGAGCAGTACTTC
cdr3_aa: CASSLTTRAEQYF

v_call: TRBV7-8
d_call: TRBD1
clone_size: -
j_call: TRBJ2-3
cdr3_nt: TGTGCCAGCAGCCGACTACAGGGGGAATCCACAGATACGCAGTATTTT
cdr3_aa: CASSRLQGESTDTQYF

v_call: TRBV11-2
d_call: -
clone_size: -
j_call: TRBJ2-7
cdr3_nt: TGTGCCAGCAGCTTAGATCCCATGGGCTCCGAGCAGTACTTC
cdr3_aa: CASSLDPMGSEQYF

v_call: TRBV28
d_call: TRBD2
clone_size: -
j_call: TRBJ2-7
cdr3_nt: TGTGCCAGCAGTCTATCACCCTTTAGCGGGAGGGTCCACGAGCAGTACTTC
cdr3_aa: CASSLSPFSGRVHEQYF

v_call: TRBV7-2
d_call: TRBD2
clone_size: -
j_call: TRBJ2-7
cdr3_nt: TGTGCCAGCAGCTCCACTAGCGTCTCCTACGAGCAGTACTTC
cdr3_aa: CASSSTSVSYEQYF

v_call: TRBV11-2
d_call: -
clone_size: -
j_call: TRBJ2-3
cdr3_nt: TGTGCCAGCAGCCCTTTGAGGGGCACAGATACGCAGTATTTT
cdr3_aa: CASSPLRGTDTQYF

v_call: TRBV7-9
d_call: TRBD1
clone_size: -
j_call: TRBJ2-1
cdr3_nt: TGTGCCAGCAGCTCATTGACAGGGGGAGGGAATGAGCAGTTCTTC
cdr3_aa: CASSSLTGGGNEQFF

v_call: TRBV11-2
d_call: TRBD2
clone_size: -
j_call: TRBJ2-3
cdr3_nt: TGTGCCAGCAGCTTAGAGGGAGCGGGAGCAGATACGCAGTATTTT
cdr3_aa: CASSLEGAGADTQYF

v_call: TRBV6-6
d_call: TRBD1
clone_size: few
j_call: TRBJ1-5
cdr3_nt: TGTGCCAGCAGTCCTAAGGGACAGGGGAGTCAGCCCCAGCATTTT
cdr3_aa: CASSPKGQGSQPQHF